What follows describes a single T cell receptor beta chain. Its specific antigen is unknown. Base qualities are missing; no much larger clone stands one base away. The immunoSEQ Assay, a bias-controlled multiplex PCR, was used to amplify TCRbeta CDR3 regions from genomic DNA. Per the original workflow: Within the assay, amplification of reference gene primers was used to estimate how many nucleated cells each sample contained. To quantify the absolute abundance of each unique TCRbeta CDR3 rearrangement, sequence reads were collapsed and filtered. For each sample, productive Simpson clonality was calculated as the square root of Simpson's diversity index over productive rearrangements. This is the immuneACCESS table as TCRdb keeps it, with only in-frame sequences that have V and J called. A part of the clones is gone; compared with another copy, unresolved V genes explain less than half, and the rest is unexplained. V and J calls and clone size are as listed in that table; D and trimming were resolved from the DNA. For this sample the table gives 250,000 to 350,000 clones, of which approximately 90% were detected only once. 2% to 2.5% of the sample comes from the top ten.

These data belong to a study of blood T cell repertoires in COVID-19 (dated by TCRdb to the early 2020s). With regard to the full study: Samples from collaborators originated in the United States, Italy and Spain and spanned both the acute and convalescent phases of COVID-19. The dataset comprised deeply sampled blood TCRbeta repertoires from subjects exposed to, actively infected with, or recovered from COVID-19. Where available, HLA class I and class II types were taken from metadata supplied by the sample provider and were not determined by assay-based typing. Sample metadata almost always included a de-identified subject ID, COVID-19 status, age in years and sex. The material from the prospective study consisted of cDNA or gDNA derived from T cells, B-cell-depleted T cells, or PBMCs. The samples were drawn from two sources: the first 160 participants of the ongoing ImmuneRACE study, and approximately 1,300 subjects contributed by 6 global collaborators. The repertoires were released in a freely available public database intended as a resource for research on the immune response to SARS-CoV-2.

Samples from volunteer blood donors who had recovered from COVID-19 were contributed by a second Seattle source. Each collaborating institution followed its own protocols to collect whole blood in K2EDTA tubes. For TCRbeta analysis, collaborators shipped samples in one of three forms: frozen whole blood, isolated PBMCs, or DNA extracted from either of those sample types. Overall results and qualifications from the work: The amount of clinical and demographic metadata varied by source and participant and was provided uncurated.

The CDR3 has 17 amino acids, counting the end cysteine and phenylalanine. The kept DNA is CDR3 alone, 51 bases in frame from the first base. For this chain, trimming is 0 bases at the V end and 10 bases at the J end, and the number of junction bases without a gene match is 11. CDR1 and CDR2 were assigned from the germline V gene as SGHTA and FQGTGA. The sequenced sample consisted of peripheral blood. The chain was built from TRBV7-3 and TRBJ1-6, with 8 bases in between that match TRBD1. This clonotype was obtained from a woman aged 45-65 years who had recovered from COVID-19. The nucleotide sequence reads TGTGCCAGCAGCTTAACCGCGGGGGCGACAGGGGAATCACCCCTCCACTTT. Its translation is CASSLTAGATGESPLHF.